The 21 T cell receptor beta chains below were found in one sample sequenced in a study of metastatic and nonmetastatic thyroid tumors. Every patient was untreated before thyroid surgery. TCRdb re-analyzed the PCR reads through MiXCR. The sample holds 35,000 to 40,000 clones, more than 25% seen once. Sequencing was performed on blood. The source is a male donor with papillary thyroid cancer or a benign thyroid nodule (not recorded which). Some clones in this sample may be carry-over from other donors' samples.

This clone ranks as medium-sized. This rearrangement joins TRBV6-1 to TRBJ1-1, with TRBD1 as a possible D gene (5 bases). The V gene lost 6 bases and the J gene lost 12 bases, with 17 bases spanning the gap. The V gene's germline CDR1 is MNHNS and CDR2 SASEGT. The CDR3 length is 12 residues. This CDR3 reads CASRATGLRTFF. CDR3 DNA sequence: TGTGCCAGCAGAGCCACGGGGCTCCGCACTTTCTTT.

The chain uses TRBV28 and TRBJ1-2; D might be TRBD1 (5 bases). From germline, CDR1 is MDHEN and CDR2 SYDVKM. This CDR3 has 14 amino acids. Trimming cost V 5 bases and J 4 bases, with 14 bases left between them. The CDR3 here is CASSQRQIGYGYTF. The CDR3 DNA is TGTGCCAGCAGTCAAAGACAGATCGGCTATGGCTACACCTTC.

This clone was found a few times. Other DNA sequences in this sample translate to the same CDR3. The CDR3 region is CASSYSGTSGEETQYF. DNA for the CDR3: TGTGCCAGCAGTTACTCAGGGACTAGCGGGGAAGAGACCCAGTACTTC. The chain links TRBV6-5 to TRBJ2-5, with 13 bases fitting TRBD2. V shed 0 bases, J shed 3 bases, and the junction held 1 base outside the gene matches. The CDR3 runs to 16 residues. Germline V gene data show CDR1 as MNHEY and CDR2 as SVGAGI.

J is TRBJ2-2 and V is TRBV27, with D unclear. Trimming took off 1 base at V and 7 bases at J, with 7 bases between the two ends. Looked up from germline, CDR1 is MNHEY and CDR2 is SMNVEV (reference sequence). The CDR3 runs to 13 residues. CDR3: CASSLWGNGELFF. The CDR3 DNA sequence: TGTGCCAGCAGTTTATGGGGTAACGGGGAGCTGTTTTTT.

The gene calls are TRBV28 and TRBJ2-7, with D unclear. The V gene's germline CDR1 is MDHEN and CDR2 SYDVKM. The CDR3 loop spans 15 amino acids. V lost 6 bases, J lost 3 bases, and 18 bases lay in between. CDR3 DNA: TGTGCCAGCAGGTATATGGGGTTCGAGCACTACGAGCAGTACTTC. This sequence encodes CASRYMGFEHYEQYF. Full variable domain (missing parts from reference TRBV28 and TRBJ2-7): DVKVTQSSRYLVKRTGEKVFLECVQDMDHENMFWYRQDPGLGLRLIYFSYDVKMKEKGDIPEGYSVSREKKERFSLILESASTNQTSMYLCASRYMGFEHYEQYFGPGTRLTVT.

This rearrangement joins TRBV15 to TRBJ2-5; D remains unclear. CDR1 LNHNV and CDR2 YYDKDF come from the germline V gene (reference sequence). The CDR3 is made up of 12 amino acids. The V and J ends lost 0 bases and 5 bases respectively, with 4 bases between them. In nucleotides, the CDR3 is TGTGCCACCAGCAGAGATGTCGAGACCCAGTACTTC. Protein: CATSRDVETQYF. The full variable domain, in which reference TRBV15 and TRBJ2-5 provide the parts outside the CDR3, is DAMVIQNPRYQVTQFGKPVTLSCSQTLNHNVMYWYQQKSSQAPKLLFHYYDKDFNNEADTPDNFQSRRPNTSFCFLDIRSPGLGDTAMYLCATSRDVETQYFGPGTRLLVL.

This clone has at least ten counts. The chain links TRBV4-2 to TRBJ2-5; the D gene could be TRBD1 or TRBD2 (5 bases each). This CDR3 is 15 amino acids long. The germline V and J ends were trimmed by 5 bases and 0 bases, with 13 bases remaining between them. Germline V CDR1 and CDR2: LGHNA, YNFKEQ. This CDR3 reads CASSETMGDQETQYF. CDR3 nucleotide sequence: TGTGCCAGCAGCGAGACCATGGGGGACCAAGAGACCCAGTACTTC.

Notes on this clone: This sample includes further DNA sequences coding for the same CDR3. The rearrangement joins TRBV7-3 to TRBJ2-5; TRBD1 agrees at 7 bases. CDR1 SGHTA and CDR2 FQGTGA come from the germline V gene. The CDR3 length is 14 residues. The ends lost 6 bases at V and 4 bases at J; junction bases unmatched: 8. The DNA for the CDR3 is TGTGCCAGCAGGTGCCGGGACAGAAGAGAGACCCAGTACTTC. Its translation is CASRCRDRRETQYF.

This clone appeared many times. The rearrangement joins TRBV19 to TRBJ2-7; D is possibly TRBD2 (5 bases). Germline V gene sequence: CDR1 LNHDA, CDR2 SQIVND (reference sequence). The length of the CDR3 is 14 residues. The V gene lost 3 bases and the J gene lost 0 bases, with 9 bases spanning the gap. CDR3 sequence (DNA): TGTGCCAGTAGTATCCGAGGGAACTCCTACGAGCAGTACTTC. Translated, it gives CASSIRGNSYEQYF.

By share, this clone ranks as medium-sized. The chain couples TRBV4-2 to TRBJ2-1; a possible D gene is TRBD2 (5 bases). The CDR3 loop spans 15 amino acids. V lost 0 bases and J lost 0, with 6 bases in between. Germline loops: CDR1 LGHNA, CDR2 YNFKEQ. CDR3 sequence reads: CASSQESGSYNEQFF. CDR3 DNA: TGTGCCAGCAGCCAAGAAAGCGGCTCCTACAATGAGCAGTTCTTC.

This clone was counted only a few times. The DNA for the CDR3 is TGTGCCAGCCGAACAGGGCGATCGAACACCGGGGAGCTGTTTTTT. This codes for CASRTGRSNTGELFF. V gene TRBV25-1 combines with J gene TRBJ2-2; tentative D call: TRBD1 (6 bases). Germline CDR1 MGHDK, CDR2 SYGVNS. Trimming removed 8 bases from V and 0 bases from J, with 13 bases in between. This CDR3 is built from 15 residues.

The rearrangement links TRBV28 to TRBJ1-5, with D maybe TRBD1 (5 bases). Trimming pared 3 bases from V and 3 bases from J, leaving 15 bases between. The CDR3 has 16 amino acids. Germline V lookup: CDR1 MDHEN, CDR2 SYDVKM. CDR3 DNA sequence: TGTGCCAGCAGTTTCCAGGGTGAGTGGCCCAATCAGCCCCAGCATTTT. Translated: CASSFQGEWPNQPQHF.

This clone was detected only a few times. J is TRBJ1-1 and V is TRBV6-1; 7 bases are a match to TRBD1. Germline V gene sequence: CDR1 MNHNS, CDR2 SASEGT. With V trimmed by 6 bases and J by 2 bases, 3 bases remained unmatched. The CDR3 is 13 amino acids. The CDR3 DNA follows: TGTGCCAGCAGCGGACAGGATAACACTGAAGCTTTCTTT. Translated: CASSGQDNTEAFF.

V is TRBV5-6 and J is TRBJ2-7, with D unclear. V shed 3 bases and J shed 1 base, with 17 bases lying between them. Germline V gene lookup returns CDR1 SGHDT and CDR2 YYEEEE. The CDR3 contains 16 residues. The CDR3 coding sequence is TGTGCCAGCAGCTCCTATCGTTGGGCCGGATCCTACGAGCAGTACTTC. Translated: CASSSYRWAGSYEQYF.

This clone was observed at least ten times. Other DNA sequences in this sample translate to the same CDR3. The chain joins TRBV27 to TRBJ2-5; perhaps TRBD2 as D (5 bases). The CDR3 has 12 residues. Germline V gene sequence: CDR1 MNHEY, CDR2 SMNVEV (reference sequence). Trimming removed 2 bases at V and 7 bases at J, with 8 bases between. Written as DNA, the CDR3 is TGTGCCAGCAGTTTACCCCGGGGGACCCAGTACTTC. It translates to CASSLPRGTQYF.

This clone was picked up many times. CDR3 in DNA: TGTGCCAGCAGCTTAGGACAGGGGGGAGAAAAACTGTTTTTT. Translating gives CASSLGQGGEKLFF. The rearrangement uses TRBV5-4 and TRBJ1-4, with 10 bases identical to TRBD1. Germline CDR1 and CDR2: SGHNT and YYREEE (reference sequence). The junction had 3 bases not matched to a gene; V was cut back by 2 bases and J by 8 bases. This CDR3 is built from 14 residues.

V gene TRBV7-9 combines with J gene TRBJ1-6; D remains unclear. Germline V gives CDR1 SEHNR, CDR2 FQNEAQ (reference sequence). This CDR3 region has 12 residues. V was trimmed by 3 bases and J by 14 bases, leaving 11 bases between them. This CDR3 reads CASSLGSWALHF. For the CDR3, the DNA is TGTGCCAGCAGCTTGGGGTCTTGGGCCCTCCACTTT.

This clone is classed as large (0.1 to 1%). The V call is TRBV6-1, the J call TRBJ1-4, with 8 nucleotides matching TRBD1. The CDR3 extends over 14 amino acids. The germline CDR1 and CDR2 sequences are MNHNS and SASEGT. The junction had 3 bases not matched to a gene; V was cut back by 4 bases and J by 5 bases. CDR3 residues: CASSAGQENEKLFF. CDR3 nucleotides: TGTGCCAGCAGTGCGGGACAGGAAAATGAAAAACTGTTTTTT.

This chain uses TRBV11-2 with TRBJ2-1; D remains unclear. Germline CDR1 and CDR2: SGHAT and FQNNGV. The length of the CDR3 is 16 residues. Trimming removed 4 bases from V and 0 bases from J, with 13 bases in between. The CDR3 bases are TGTGCCAGCAGCTCCCTGACGAGGAGCTCCTACAATGAGCAGTTCTTC. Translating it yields CASSSLTRSSYNEQFF.

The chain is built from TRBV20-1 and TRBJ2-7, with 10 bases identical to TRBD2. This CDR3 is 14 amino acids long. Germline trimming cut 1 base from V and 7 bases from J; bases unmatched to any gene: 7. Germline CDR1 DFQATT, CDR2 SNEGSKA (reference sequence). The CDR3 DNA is TGCAGTGCTAGAGTAGCGGGAGGAATGGGGGAGCAGTACTTC. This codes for CSARVAGGMGEQYF.

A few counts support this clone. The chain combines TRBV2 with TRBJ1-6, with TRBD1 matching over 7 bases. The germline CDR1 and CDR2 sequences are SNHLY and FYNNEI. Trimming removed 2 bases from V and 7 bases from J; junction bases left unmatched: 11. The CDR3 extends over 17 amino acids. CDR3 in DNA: TGTGCCAGCAGTGAAAGGGGCCCGACAGGGAGCAATTCACCCCTCCACTTT. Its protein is CASSERGPTGSNSPLHF.